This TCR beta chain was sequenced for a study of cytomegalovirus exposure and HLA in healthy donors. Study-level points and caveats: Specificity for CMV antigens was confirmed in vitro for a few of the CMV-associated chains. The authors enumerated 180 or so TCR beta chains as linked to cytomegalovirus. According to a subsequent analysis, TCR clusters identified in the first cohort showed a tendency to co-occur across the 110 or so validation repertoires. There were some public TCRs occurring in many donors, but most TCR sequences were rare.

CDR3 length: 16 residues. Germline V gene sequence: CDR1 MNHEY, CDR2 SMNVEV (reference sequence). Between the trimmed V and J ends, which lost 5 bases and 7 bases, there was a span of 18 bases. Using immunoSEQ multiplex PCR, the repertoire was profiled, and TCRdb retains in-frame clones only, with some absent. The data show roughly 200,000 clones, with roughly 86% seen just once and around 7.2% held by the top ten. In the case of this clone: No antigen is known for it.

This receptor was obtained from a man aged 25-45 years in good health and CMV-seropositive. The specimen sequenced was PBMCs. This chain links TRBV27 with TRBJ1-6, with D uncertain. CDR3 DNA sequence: TGTGCCAGCAGTCGTTCCGCGGGGTTGGGGAATTCACCCCTCCACTTT. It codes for CASSRSAGLGNSPLHF.